Presented here are 2 T cell receptor beta chains from one specimen sequenced in a study of response to subunit inactivated influenza vaccine. TCRdb re-called the RT-PCR reads through MiXCR, storing one row per CDR3 protein. Of hundreds of thousands of distinct CDR3 sequences in the sample, around 25% are singletons; the top ten hold around 2%. This material consisted of CD4+ T cells sorted from PBMCs, taken 5 days after vaccination. The receptors come from a man between 45 and 60 years old who received an inactivated influenza vaccine.

J is TRBJ2-7 and V is TRBV4-3; 9 bases map to TRBD1. This CDR3 contains 15 residues. Germline lookup yields CDR1 LGHNA and CDR2 YSLEER. V lost 3 bases and J lost 4; bases outside the gene matches: 7. The CDR3 loop reads CASSQYQQGAYEQYF. Here the CDR3 DNA reads TGCGCCAGCAGCCAGTACCAACAGGGGGCTTACGAGCAGTACTTC.

The chain joins TRBV20-1 to TRBJ2-2; D is unresolved. The CDR3 runs to 11 residues. Per germline, CDR1 DFQATT and CDR2 SNEGSKA (reference sequence). Trimming cost V 1 base and J 9 bases, with 6 bases left between them. For the CDR3, the DNA is TGCAGTGCTAGAGTGACCAGGGAGCTGTTTTTT. Its translation is CSARVTRELFF.